The source of this T cell receptor beta chain is a study of T cell responses to AZD1222 COVID-19 vaccine. Clones were sequenced by immunoSEQ multiplex PCR, and TCRdb holds only the in-frame ones, with some missing. This sample has 98,000 or so clones, with 93% found just once. Germline V gene lookup returns CDR1 KGHSH and CDR2 LQKENI. Between the trimmed V and J ends, which lost 3 bases and 0 bases, there was a span of 12 bases. The CDR3 has 16 residues. Source: peripheral blood, taken on day 0 of AZD1222 vaccination. The sequence came from an adult in good health. The chain couples TRBV18 to TRBJ1-3; D is unclear. In DNA, the CDR3 is TGTGCCAGCTCACCCTCCCGCGAGAGCTCTGGAAACACCATATATTTT. This translates into CASSPSRESSGNTIYF.